In this sample, the clone carrying this TCR beta chain turned up a few times. Its target is unknown. Stable disease denoted Graves' hyperthyroidism without ophthalmopathy progression within 18 months. Hyperthyroidism patients were newly diagnosed, had disease duration under 2 months, and were aged 18 to 65 years. On the basis of clinical symptoms, serum thyroxine and TRAb, thyroid ultrasound and orbital computed tomography, diagnoses were made. This entry comes from a study of T cells in Graves' hyperthyroidism and ophthalmopathy. Amplified TCR beta CDR3 regions came from RNA transcripts. With the HTBI primer set, the TCR CDR3 went through a first round of RT-PCR. TCRdb passed the multiplex PCR reads through MiXCR, listing each CDR3 protein once. The sample contains about 540,000 distinct CDR3 sequences, just over 45% of which appear only once. Germline CDR1 ENHRY, CDR2 SYGVKD. The ends were cut back, 10 bases at V and 7 bases at J, with 23 bases in the middle. The CDR3 sequence is 16 residues long.

The study, taken as a whole, reports: Most thyroid clonotypes with frequency above 0.001 were detected in blood.

The receptor was isolated from a woman in her late teens or twenties with Graves' hyperthyroidism. The chain links TRBV10-3 to TRBJ1-6; the D gene is possibly TRBD1 (5 bases). Sequences were obtained from peripheral blood or thyroid tissue (not recorded which). In DNA form, the CDR3 reads TGTGCCAGCAGCCTATGGGACTCACGCTGGAATTCACCCCTCCACTTT. Its translation is CASSLWDSRWNSPLHF.